These T cell receptor beta chains were read from a single sample in a study of CD8 T cells in Susac syndrome. TCRdb re-called the immunoSEQ multiplex PCR reads through MiXCR, storing one row per CDR3 protein. The sample has about 300,000 distinct CDR3 sequences, roughly 90% seen once. Input material: CD8+ T cells from PBMCs. The origin of the receptors is a human donor with multiple sclerosis. The CDR3 runs from the conserved cysteine through the conserved F or W. Fields, in order: V gene, D gene, J gene, clone size, CDR3 DNA, CDR3 protein. The D gene is left open where the match is weak. Clone size, where shown, is once, few, many, or a class for clones that have expanded.

V gene: TRBV29-1; D gene: TRBD1; J gene: TRBJ1-1; clone size: -; CDR3 DNA: TGCAGCGCCGGACAGGGTGAGGGGAACACTGAAGCTTTCTTT; CDR3 protein: CSAGQGEGNTEAFF
V gene: TRBV28; D gene: TRBD1; J gene: TRBJ1-1; clone size: -; CDR3 DNA: TGTGCCAGCAGGGACAGGGCTGACTACACTGAAGCTTTCTTT; CDR3 protein: CASRDRADYTEAFF
V gene: TRBV30; D gene: -; J gene: TRBJ2-7; clone size: -; CDR3 DNA: TGTGCCTCCTTCCGAGCGGACGAAGCCTACGAGCAGTACTTC; CDR3 protein: CASFRADEAYEQYF
V gene: TRBV29-1; D gene: TRBD2; J gene: TRBJ2-3; clone size: -; CDR3 DNA: TGCAGCGTTGAAGCTACCCTCGGGACTAGCGGGGGCACAGATACGCAGTATTTT; CDR3 protein: CSVEATLGTSGGTDTQYF
V gene: TRBV28; D gene: -; J gene: TRBJ2-7; clone size: -; CDR3 DNA: TGTGCCAGCAGCCCCGGAACGAAAAGGACAGATTTCCTCTACGAGCAGTACTTC; CDR3 protein: CASSPGTKRTDFLYEQYF
V gene: TRBV2; D gene: -; J gene: TRBJ1-2; clone size: -; CDR3 DNA: TGTGCCAGCAGTGCTTCAGGGGCTAACTATGGCTACACCTTC; CDR3 protein: CASSASGANYGYTF
V gene: TRBV12-5; D gene: -; J gene: TRBJ2-2; clone size: -; CDR3 DNA: TGTGTTAGTGGTTTGTCTGAGAACACCGGGGAGCTGTTTTTT; CDR3 protein: CVSGLSENTGELFF
V gene: TRBV5-4; D gene: -; J gene: TRBJ2-1; clone size: -; CDR3 DNA: TGTGCCAGCAGCTTGTCGGGAGTGTTTTGGAATGAGCAGTTCTTC; CDR3 protein: CASSLSGVFWNEQFF
V gene: TRBV7-9; D gene: TRBD1; J gene: TRBJ1-2; clone size: -; CDR3 DNA: TGTGCCAGCAGCTCGGGACAGGGCAATGGCTACACCTTC; CDR3 protein: CASSSGQGNGYTF
V gene: TRBV30; D gene: -; J gene: TRBJ2-7; clone size: -; CDR3 DNA: TGTGCCTGGAGTGCCCAGGTCTACGAGCAGTACTTC; CDR3 protein: CAWSAQVYEQYF
V gene: TRBV27; D gene: TRBD1; J gene: TRBJ2-1; clone size: few; CDR3 DNA: TGTGCCAGCAGTTCGGGGACAGGGGTCTACAATGAGCAGTTCTTC; CDR3 protein: CASSSGTGVYNEQFF
V gene: TRBV28; D gene: TRBD2; J gene: TRBJ2-5; clone size: -; CDR3 DNA: TGTGCCAGCAGTTTCCATGGACTAGCGGGGCCACAAGAGACCCAGTACTTC; CDR3 protein: CASSFHGLAGPQETQYF
V gene: TRBV6-5; D gene: -; J gene: TRBJ1-2; clone size: -; CDR3 DNA: TGTGCCAGCAGTTCCCTCGACATCCTGCCCAACTATGGCTACACCTTC; CDR3 protein: CASSSLDILPNYGYTF
V gene: TRBV9; D gene: TRBD1; J gene: TRBJ1-2; clone size: -; CDR3 DNA: TGTGCCAGCAGGGACTTACTGAGGACAGGGGGCGATCTTTATGGCTACACCTTC; CDR3 protein: CASRDLLRTGGDLYGYTF
V gene: TRBV20-1; D gene: -; J gene: TRBJ2-3; clone size: -; CDR3 DNA: TGCAGTGCTAGCATTCCAGAGCTTAGCACAGATACGCAGTATTTT; CDR3 protein: CSASIPELSTDTQYF
V gene: TRBV9; D gene: -; J gene: TRBJ2-7; clone size: -; CDR3 DNA: TGTGCCAGCAGCGTAGGATCGACAGGACCAACCTACGAGCAGTACTTC; CDR3 protein: CASSVGSTGPTYEQYF
V gene: TRBV4-1; D gene: TRBD1; J gene: TRBJ2-7; clone size: -; CDR3 DNA: TGCGCCAGCAGCCAAGAGATCAGGACAGGGGATTTCTACGAGCAGTACTTC; CDR3 protein: CASSQEIRTGDFYEQYF
V gene: TRBV6-5; D gene: TRBD1; J gene: TRBJ1-1; clone size: -; CDR3 DNA: TGTGCCAGCAGTTCCGGGACAGGGGTCGCTGAAGCTTTCTTT; CDR3 protein: CASSSGTGVAEAFF
V gene: TRBV5-1; D gene: TRBD2; J gene: TRBJ2-1; clone size: -; CDR3 DNA: TGCGCCAGCAAGGGAGGGTTCAATGAGCAGTTCTTC; CDR3 protein: CASKGGFNEQFF
V gene: TRBV9; D gene: -; J gene: TRBJ1-2; clone size: -; CDR3 DNA: TGTGCCAGCAGCGAGGGGGGACGGAACTATGGCTACACCTTC; CDR3 protein: CASSEGGRNYGYTF
V gene: TRBV4-2; D gene: TRBD1; J gene: TRBJ1-1; clone size: -; CDR3 DNA: TGTGCCAGCAGCCAGGAAATACAGGGGGCCGAGAACACTGAAGCTTTCTTT; CDR3 protein: CASSQEIQGAENTEAFF
V gene: TRBV14; D gene: -; J gene: TRBJ1-5; clone size: -; CDR3 DNA: TGTGCCAGCAGCCAAGGAAAAATGAATCAGCCCCAGCATTTT; CDR3 protein: CASSQGKMNQPQHF